These 20 T cell receptor beta chains were sequenced from one sample in a study of cytomegalovirus exposure and HLA in healthy donors. A multiplex PCR was run with 60 Vbeta primers and 13 Jbeta primers. The assay was immunoSEQ multiplex PCR, and TCRdb's table has in-frame clones only and misses some. In the table there are about 180,000 clones, 70% to 80% of which are singletons. The source material was PBMCs. The receptors stem from a man between 60 and 75 years old in good health and CMV-seronegative.

V usage is TRBV4-1 and J usage is TRBJ2-2, with 12 bases identical to TRBD2. The CDR3 covers 16 residues. CDR1 and CDR2 from the germline V gene are MGHRA and YSYEKL. Losses at the gene ends were 4 bases for V and 5 bases for J; bases not matched to a gene: 5. The CDR3 loop reads CASSLLAGGSTGELFF. CDR3 nucleotide sequence: TGCGCCAGCAGCCTTCTAGCGGGAGGGTCGACCGGGGAGCTGTTTTTT.

The V and J genes are TRBV5-5 and TRBJ1-5; TRBD1 is a possible D gene (5 bases). This CDR3 contains 14 residues. V lost 3 bases and J 2 bases, leaving 9 bases between the germline ends. Per germline, CDR1 SGHKS and CDR2 YYEKEE (reference sequence). DNA of the CDR3: TGTGCCAGCAGCTCGGGGGGGGGCAATCAGCCCCAGCATTTT. It is translated as CASSSGGGNQPQHF.

The V and J genes are TRBV5-4 and TRBJ1-2; TRBD1 might be the D (6 bases). The CDR3 covers 14 residues. V was cut by 4 bases and J by 5 bases, with 15 bases left in between. Germline CDR1 and CDR2: SGHNT and YYREEE (reference sequence). The CDR3 sequence is CASSPQGLGYGYTF. For the CDR3, the DNA is TGTGCCAGCAGCCCCCAGGGGCTTGGGTATGGCTACACCTTC.

This chain uses TRBV27 with TRBJ1-5; D remains unclear. V shed 8 bases and J shed 6 bases, with 17 bases lying between them. In germline, CDR1 is MNHEY, CDR2 SMNVEV (reference sequence). The CDR3 extends over 14 amino acids. The CDR3 sequence is CASRKEVGGQPQHF. Here the CDR3 DNA reads TGTGCCAGCCGGAAAGAGGTTGGAGGTCAGCCCCAGCATTTT.

The chain employs TRBV4-1 and TRBJ1-3; 8 bases are a match to TRBD1. This CDR3 region has 15 residues. Germline CDR1 MGHRA, CDR2 YSYEKL. J was trimmed by 0 bases and V by 8 bases; bases with no gene match: 6. This CDR3 is CASGQGPFSGNTIYF. DNA for the CDR3: TGCGCCAGCGGACAGGGTCCCTTCTCTGGAAACACCATATATTTT.

The chain links TRBV6-1 to TRBJ1-2; 7 bases are shared with TRBD1. The CDR3 runs 15 residues. Germline lookup yields CDR1 MNHNS and CDR2 SASEGT. V lost 4 bases to trimming and J lost 3 bases; unmatched junction nucleotides: 8. The CDR3 here is CASSGVGTDDYGYTF. The DNA of the CDR3 is TGTGCCAGCAGTGGGGTTGGGACAGATGACTATGGCTACACCTTC.

The chain joins TRBV19 to TRBJ1-2; D call uncertain. The germline V gene has CDR1 LNHDA and CDR2 SQIVND (reference sequence). The CDR3 is 14 residues long. V was shortened by 6 bases and J by 5 bases, with 16 bases between the two germline ends. CDR3 protein: CASSPTMKSYGYTF. The CDR3 region has the DNA TGTGCCAGTAGCCCTACGATGAAGTCGTATGGCTACACCTTC.

The rearrangement uses TRBV2 and TRBJ2-1, with 15 nucleotides matching TRBD2. This CDR3 has 15 amino acids. CDR1 and CDR2 from the germline V gene are SNHLY and FYNNEI. Unmatched junction bases numbered 1, after V lost 6 bases and J lost 4 bases. In nucleotides, the CDR3 is TGTGCCAGCAGGGGACTAGCGGGGGGATACAATGAGCAGTTCTTC. This codes for CASRGLAGGYNEQFF. The variable domain in full, with the rest retrieved from reference TRBV2 and TRBJ2-1, is EPEVTQTPSHQVTQMGQEVILRCVPISNHLYFYWYRQILGQKVEFLVSFYNNEISEKSEIFDDQFSVERPDGSNFTLKIRSTKLEDSAMYFCASRGLAGGYNEQFFGPGTRLTVL.

The V and J genes are TRBV7-2 and TRBJ2-1; D unclear. Between the trimmed V and J ends, which lost 1 base and 9 bases, there was a span of 10 bases. The CDR3 is 13 residues long. CDR1 and CDR2 (germline): SGHTA, FQGNSA. The CDR3 spells CASSLGARGEQFF. CDR3 sequence (DNA): TGTGCCAGCAGCTTAGGAGCCCGAGGTGAGCAGTTCTTC.

This chain joins TRBV7-3 and TRBJ2-1; 9 bases line up with TRBD2. This CDR3 is built from 14 residues. V shed 6 bases and J 10 bases; nucleotides not matched to a gene: 10. Germline V gene data show CDR1 as SGHTA and CDR2 as FQGTGA. CDR3 region: CASRRREGVGEQFF. As DNA, the CDR3 is TGTGCCAGCAGAAGGCGGGAGGGGGTAGGAGAGCAGTTCTTC.

The gene calls are TRBV27 and TRBJ2-1; 8 nucleotides line up with TRBD1. Germline CDR1 MNHEY, CDR2 SMNVEV (reference sequence). This CDR3 contains 17 residues. V shed 5 bases, J shed 3 bases, and the junction held 12 bases outside the gene matches. Here the CDR3 reads CASSPVPGGSDYNEQFF. CDR3 in DNA: TGTGCCAGCAGTCCAGTTCCAGGGGGCTCTGACTACAATGAGCAGTTCTTC.

V and J are TRBV4-2 and TRBJ2-2; 11 positions match TRBD1. Germline CDR1 and CDR2: LGHNA and YNFKEQ. V was pared by 1 base and J by 3 bases, with 7 bases of the junction left unmatched. This CDR3 contains 18 residues. The CDR3 bases are TGTGCCAGCAGCCAAGGGACAGGGGGCTTCGGAGACACCGGGGAGCTGTTTTTT. Translating gives CASSQGTGGFGDTGELFF.

This clone was counted a few times. This chain links TRBV6-5 with TRBJ1-1, with a possible D match to TRBD1 (5 bases). The CDR3 spans 11 residues. From germline, CDR1 is MNHEY and CDR2 SVGAGI. Trimming shortened V by 6 bases and J by 6 bases, and 8 bases separated the two germline ends. Written as DNA, the CDR3 is TGTGCCAGCAGCAGGGATTCTGAAGCTTTCTTT. Translation gives CASSRDSEAFF.

The V gene is TRBV7-8, the J gene TRBJ2-3, with 16 nucleotides matching TRBD2. Trimming at V came to 1 base and at J to 3 bases, leaving 4 bases not matched to a gene. Germline lookup yields CDR1 SGHVS and CDR2 FQNEAQ. The CDR3 runs to 18 residues. CDR3 residues: CASSLDQGLAGGTDTQYF. The CDR3 DNA reads TGTGCCAGCAGCTTAGATCAGGGACTAGCGGGGGGGACAGATACGCAGTATTTT.

V and J are TRBV7-2 and TRBJ2-1; TRBD2 agrees at 10 bases. Germline assignment: CDR1 SGHTA and CDR2 FQGNSA. The CDR3 consists of 14 residues. The trim removed 3 bases at V and 10 bases at J, leaving 6 bases unmatched. The CDR3 DNA sequence: TGTGCCAGCAGCTTTAGACTAGCGGGTGGGGAGCAGTTCTTC. Its translation: CASSFRLAGGEQFF.

The chain has TRBV5-6 and TRBJ2-1; D possibly corresponds to TRBD1 (6 bases). The germline gives CDR1 SGHDT, CDR2 YYEEEE. Trimming removed 5 bases at V and 0 bases at J, with 12 bases between. The CDR3 has 15 residues. Written as DNA, the CDR3 is TGTGCCAGCAGTTCGACAGGAACCTCCTACAATGAGCAGTTCTTC. Translation: CASSSTGTSYNEQFF.

The chain uses TRBV4-3 and TRBJ2-3; possibly TRBD1 for D (6 bases). Trimming shortened V by 0 bases and J by 0 bases, and 13 bases separated the two germline ends. The CDR3 spans 17 residues. CDR1 is LGHNA and CDR2 is YSLEER in the germline V gene. In DNA form, the CDR3 reads TGCGCCAGCAGCCAAGATTACAGGGCAATTAGCACAGATACGCAGTATTTT. This encodes CASSQDYRAISTDTQYF.

The V gene is TRBV5-8, the J gene TRBJ2-3, with 11 positions matching TRBD1. V lost 6 bases to trimming and J lost 6 bases; unmatched junction nucleotides: 9. This CDR3 is built from 15 residues. CDR1 is SGHTS and CDR2 is YDEGEE in the germline V gene. For the CDR3, the DNA is TGTGCCAGCAACCTTAGGACAGGGGGCGCGGATACGCAGTATTTT. Protein product: CASNLRTGGADTQYF.

The chain is built from TRBV5-1 and TRBJ2-1; 9 bases are shared with TRBD2. V gave up 4 bases and J gave up 6 bases; unmatched junction bases: 8. Germline V gene data show CDR1 as SGHRS and CDR2 as YFSETQ. There are 15 residues in the CDR3. The CDR3 DNA sequence: TGCGCCAGCAGCCCCAGCGGGGGGCCTGTCAATGAGCAGTTCTTC. It codes for CASSPSGGPVNEQFF.

The chain employs TRBV19 and TRBJ1-4; D unclear. The CDR3 length is 17 residues. CDR1 and CDR2 (germline): LNHDA, SQIVND (reference sequence). Trimming stripped 4 bases from V and 0 bases from J, with 15 bases between. The CDR3 region is CASSKTRVGATNEKLFF. In DNA, the CDR3 is TGTGCCAGTAGTAAAACACGGGTGGGAGCAACTAATGAAAAACTGTTTTTT.